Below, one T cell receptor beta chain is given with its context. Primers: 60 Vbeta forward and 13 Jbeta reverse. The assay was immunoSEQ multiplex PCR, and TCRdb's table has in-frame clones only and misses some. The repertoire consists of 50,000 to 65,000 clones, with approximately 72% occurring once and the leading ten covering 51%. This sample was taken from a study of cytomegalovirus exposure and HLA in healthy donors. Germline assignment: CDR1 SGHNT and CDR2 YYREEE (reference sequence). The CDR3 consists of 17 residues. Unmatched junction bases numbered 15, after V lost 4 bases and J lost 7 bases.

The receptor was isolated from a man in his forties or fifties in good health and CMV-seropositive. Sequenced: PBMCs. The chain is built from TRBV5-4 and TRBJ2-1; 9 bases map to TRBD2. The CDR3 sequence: CASSTTGRGGGANEQFF. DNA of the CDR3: TGTGCCAGCAGCACGACTGGGAGGGGCGGGGGGGCGAATGAGCAGTTCTTC.